This T cell receptor (beta chain) was obtained from a study of T cell repertoires in cytomegalovirus infection. At the level of the study: Indicated by public TCR beta signatures were CMV infection and matching HLA type. General study points: HLA-C-restricted CMV-specific TCR beta clonotypes prevailed in the ex vivo response.

This clonotype was seen many times. Its antigen is not identified. One entry per CDR3 protein results from TCRdb running MiXCR on the reads. Of nearly 650,000 distinct CDR3 sequences listed, 20% to 25% were seen once; the top ten hold 8%. Trimming took 4 bases from V and 2 from J, leaving 20 bases between them. The CDR3 has 17 amino acids. Germline V gene sequence: CDR1 MDHEN, CDR2 SYDVKM. The chain couples TRBV28 to TRBJ1-1; D may be TRBD1 (6 bases). The specimen was CD8+ T cells from PBMCs. This sequence was found in a human donor in good health (CMV status not recorded). Some clones in this sample may be carry-over from other donors' samples. CDR3 DNA: TGTGCCAGCAGTTCCCAGGACAGTCCCCTGGGTAACACTGAAGCTTTCTTT. This gives the protein CASSSQDSPLGNTEAFF.